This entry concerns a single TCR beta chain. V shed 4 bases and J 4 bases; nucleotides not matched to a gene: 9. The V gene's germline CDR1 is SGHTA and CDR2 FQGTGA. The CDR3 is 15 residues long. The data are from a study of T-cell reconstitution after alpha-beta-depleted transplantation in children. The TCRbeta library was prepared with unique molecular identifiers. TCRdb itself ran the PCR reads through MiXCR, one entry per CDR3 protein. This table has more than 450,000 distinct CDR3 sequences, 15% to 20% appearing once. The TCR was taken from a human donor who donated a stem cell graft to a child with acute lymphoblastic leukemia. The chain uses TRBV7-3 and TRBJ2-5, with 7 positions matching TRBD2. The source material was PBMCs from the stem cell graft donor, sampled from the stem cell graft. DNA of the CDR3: TGTGCCAGCAGCTCCGCGGCGGGGGTCGGAGAGACCCAGTACTTC. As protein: CASSSAAGVGETQYF.